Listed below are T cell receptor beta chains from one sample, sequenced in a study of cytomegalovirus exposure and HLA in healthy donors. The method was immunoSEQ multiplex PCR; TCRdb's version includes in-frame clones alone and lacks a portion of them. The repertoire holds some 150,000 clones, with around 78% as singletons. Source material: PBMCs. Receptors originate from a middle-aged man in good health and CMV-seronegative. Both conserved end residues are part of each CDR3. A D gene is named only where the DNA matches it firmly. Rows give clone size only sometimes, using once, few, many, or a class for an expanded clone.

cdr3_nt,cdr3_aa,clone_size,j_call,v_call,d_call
TGTGCCAGCTCACCCGGACAGGGAGATGCCGGGGAGCTGTTTTTT,CASSPGQGDAGELFF,-,TRBJ2-2,TRBV18,TRBD1
TGCGCCAGCAGCGGGGGGCTAGCGGGAGGTATTTACGAGCAGTACTTC,CASSGGLAGGIYEQYF,-,TRBJ2-7,TRBV5-1,TRBD2
TGTGCCAGCAGCTTAGGGCATCGGACCCTAGCTTCCAATGAGCAGTTCTTC,CASSLGHRTLASNEQFF,-,TRBJ2-1,TRBV11-2,-
TGTGCCAGCAGTGCAGACAGTGGTATTTACTATGGCTACACCTTC,CASSADSGIYYGYTF,-,TRBJ1-2,TRBV28,-
TGCGCCAGCAGCTCCCGGCGGGGGCTTACTGAAGCTTTCTTT,CASSSRRGLTEAFF,-,TRBJ1-1,TRBV5-1,-
TGCGCCAGCAGCCATGACAGGGGTAACACTGAAGCTTTCTTT,CASSHDRGNTEAFF,-,TRBJ1-1,TRBV4-3,TRBD1
TGCGCCAGCAGCCAAGGGGGGGGCACCGAATCCTACGAGCAGTACTTC,CASSQGGGTESYEQYF,-,TRBJ2-7,TRBV4-1,-
TGTGCCAGCAGCTTCGGGCAGGACTACGAGCAGTACTTC,CASSFGQDYEQYF,-,TRBJ2-7,TRBV5-6,-
TGTGCCAGCAGCTTAACCGGCACCGGGGAGCTGTTTTTT,CASSLTGTGELFF,-,TRBJ2-2,TRBV7-3,-
TGTGCCATCAGTGAAGGACTAGCGGGCACAGATACGCAGTATTTT,CAISEGLAGTDTQYF,-,TRBJ2-3,TRBV10-3,TRBD2
TGCAGCGTTGTCGGGATGAGCTCCTACAATGAGCAGTTCTTC,CSVVGMSSYNEQFF,once,TRBJ2-1,TRBV29-1,-
TGTGCCAGCAGCTTCATGGGGAGGTACGAGCAGTACTTC,CASSFMGRYEQYF,-,TRBJ2-7,TRBV7-9,-
TGTGCCAGCAGTAGAGAAAGTAGCGGGAGCGTCTACAATGAGCAGTTCTTC,CASSRESSGSVYNEQFF,-,TRBJ2-1,TRBV5-6,TRBD2
TGTGCCAGTAGAGGTGCGGGGAGCTCCTACAATGAGCAGTTCTTC,CASRGAGSSYNEQFF,-,TRBJ2-1,TRBV19,-
TGTGCCAGCAGGGACAGTGAAGCTTTCTTT,CASRDSEAFF,-,TRBJ1-1,TRBV6-5,-
TGTGCCAGCAGAGACCTCGGACAGGCCCACACTGAAGCTTTCTTT,CASRDLGQAHTEAFF,-,TRBJ1-1,TRBV6-1,TRBD1
TGCGCCAGCAGCCGAACCGGGACAGGGGATCCCCAGCATTTT,CASSRTGTGDPQHF,-,TRBJ1-5,TRBV4-1,TRBD1
TGTGCCAGCAGTTACTCGACAAGGACTGGGGCCAACGTCCTGACTTTC,CASSYSTRTGANVLTF,-,TRBJ2-6,TRBV6-6,-
TGTGCCAGCAGCCCCAGACAGGGGACCGCAGATACGCAGTATTTT,CASSPRQGTADTQYF,-,TRBJ2-3,TRBV11-3,TRBD1
TGTGCCAGCAGCTCCGGGACGGGGGATGGAAACACCATATATTTT,CASSSGTGDGNTIYF,-,TRBJ1-3,TRBV7-8,-
TGTGCCAGCTCACCACCATCGACAGGGCTGAACACCGGGGAGCTGTTTTTT,CASSPPSTGLNTGELFF,-,TRBJ2-2,TRBV18,TRBD1
TGTGCCAGTAGTCCACGACAGGGTGCCAACGAGCAGTACTTC,CASSPRQGANEQYF,few,TRBJ2-7,TRBV19,TRBD1
TGTGCCAGCAGCCTCACGTCAGGGGTACCATCCTACAATGAGCAGTTCTTC,CASSLTSGVPSYNEQFF,-,TRBJ2-1,TRBV7-9,-
TGTGCCAGCGGCAATTCACGGGGGGAAGGTCATGAAAAACTGTTTTTT,CASGNSRGEGHEKLFF,-,TRBJ1-4,TRBV9,-
TGTGCCAGTAAGATGACAGATCAGCCCCAGCATTTT,CASKMTDQPQHF,-,TRBJ1-5,TRBV19,-
TGTGCCAGCAGCCCCGGGACAGTGTCTGGAAACACCATATATTTT,CASSPGTVSGNTIYF,-,TRBJ1-3,TRBV6-5,TRBD1
TGTGCCAGCAGTGGACAGGGAAGGGGCGAGCAGTACTTC,CASSGQGRGEQYF,-,TRBJ2-7,TRBV2,TRBD1
TGTGCCAGCAGCCCGGACACGGTACAAGAGACCCAGTACTTC,CASSPDTVQETQYF,few,TRBJ2-5,TRBV5-4,-
TGTGCCAGCAGCCGGGGGACAGGGTGGAACACTGAAGCTTTCTTT,CASSRGTGWNTEAFF,-,TRBJ1-1,TRBV5-6,TRBD1
TGTGCCAGCAGAGAGATGAACACTGAAGCTTTCTTT,CASREMNTEAFF,-,TRBJ1-1,TRBV7-9,-
TGTGCCAGCAGCCGAGGGGGCGCGGGCTCCTACGAGCAGTACTTC,CASSRGGAGSYEQYF,-,TRBJ2-7,TRBV11-2,TRBD1
TGTGCCAGCAGTCCGGGACTAGCGGGAGAGTACGAGCAGTACTTC,CASSPGLAGEYEQYF,-,TRBJ2-7,TRBV28,TRBD2
TGTGCCAGTAAGGGGCGAGAGGAAGATACGCAGTATTTT,CASKGREEDTQYF,-,TRBJ2-3,TRBV19,-
TGTGCCAGCAGTTTATTATCCTCAGGGTCCGAGACCCAGTACTTC,CASSLLSSGSETQYF,-,TRBJ2-5,TRBV28,-
TGTGCCAGCAGCTTATATCTGGGGGCAGCCTACGAGCAGTACTTC,CASSLYLGAAYEQYF,-,TRBJ2-7,TRBV7-8,-
TGTGCCAGCAGTGCCGGGACAGGGATGGAAAAACTGTTTTTT,CASSAGTGMEKLFF,-,TRBJ1-4,TRBV28,TRBD1
TGTGCCAGCAGTGGGTTGACAGGGGGGCGGTACGAGCAGTACTTC,CASSGLTGGRYEQYF,-,TRBJ2-7,TRBV2,TRBD1
TGTGCCAGCAGCTTAGGACTAGCCCTAGATACGCAGTATTTT,CASSLGLALDTQYF,-,TRBJ2-3,TRBV11-1,TRBD2
TGTGCCAGCAGCCCCACGGGCACTGAAGCTTTCTTT,CASSPTGTEAFF,-,TRBJ1-1,TRBV9,-
TGTGCCAGCAGCTTAGAAGGACAGGGAAACACTGAAGCTTTCTTT,CASSLEGQGNTEAFF,-,TRBJ1-1,TRBV13,TRBD1
TGTGCCAGCAGCCAACAGGGGGCTGGGGGAAACTATGGCTACACCTTC,CASSQQGAGGNYGYTF,-,TRBJ1-2,TRBV5-4,TRBD1
TGCGCCAGCAGCCAGATGGGGACAGGGCCCCCAGATACGCAGTATTTT,CASSQMGTGPPDTQYF,-,TRBJ2-3,TRBV4-1,TRBD1
TGTGCCACCGGAGGGTATCGAAAACTGTTTTTT,CATGGYRKLFF,-,TRBJ1-4,TRBV15,-
TGTGCCAGCAGTGGAGGGGGGGCTGGAAACACCATATATTTT,CASSGGGAGNTIYF,-,TRBJ1-3,TRBV28,-
TGTGCCATCAGGTACGGGACTAGCAACACCGGGGAGCTGTTTTTT,CAIRYGTSNTGELFF,-,TRBJ2-2,TRBV10-3,TRBD2
TGTGCCAGCAGCTTAGATCTAGGGGACAGTGAAAAACTGTTTTTT,CASSLDLGDSEKLFF,-,TRBJ1-4,TRBV7-2,TRBD1